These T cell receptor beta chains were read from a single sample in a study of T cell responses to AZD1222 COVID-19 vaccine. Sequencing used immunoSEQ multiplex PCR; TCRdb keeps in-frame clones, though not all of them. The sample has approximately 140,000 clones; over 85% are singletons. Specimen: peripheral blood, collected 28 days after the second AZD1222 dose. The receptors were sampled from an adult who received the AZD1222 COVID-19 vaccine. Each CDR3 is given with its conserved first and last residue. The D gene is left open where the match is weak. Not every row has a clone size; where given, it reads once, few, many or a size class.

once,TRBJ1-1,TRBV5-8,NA,TGTGCCAGCAGTAGTTGGGCGGGAAACACTGAAGCTTTCTTT,CASSSWAGNTEAFF
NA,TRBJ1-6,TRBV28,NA,TGTGCCAGCAGTTACCCGGGTAGTAATTCACCCCTCCACTTT,CASSYPGSNSPLHF
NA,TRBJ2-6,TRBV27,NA,TGTGCCAGCAGTTTTGAGGGGGGCTCTGGGGCCAACGTCCTGACTTTC,CASSFEGGSGANVLTF
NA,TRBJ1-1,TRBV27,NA,TGTGCCAGCAGTCCCCCATGGCGGACTGAAGCTTTCTTT,CASSPPWRTEAFF
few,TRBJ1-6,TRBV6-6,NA,TGTGCCAGCAGTTACTCGACAGATTATTCACCCCTCCACTTT,CASSYSTDYSPLHF
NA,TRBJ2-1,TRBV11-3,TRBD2,TGTGCCAGCAGCTTAGATTCCGGACTAGCGGTAAAGAATGAGCAGTTCTTC,CASSLDSGLAVKNEQFF
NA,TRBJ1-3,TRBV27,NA,TGTGCCAGCAGAGAGAGCTCTGGAAACACCATATATTTT,CASRESSGNTIYF
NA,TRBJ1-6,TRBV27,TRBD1,TGTGCCAGCAGTTACCAGGGACAGGGGCGTTCACCCCTCCACTTT,CASSYQGQGRSPLHF
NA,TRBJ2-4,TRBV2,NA,TGTGCCAGCAACGAAAGGTGGGGTTATGGCCTTGGAGACATTCAGTACTTC,CASNERWGYGLGDIQYF
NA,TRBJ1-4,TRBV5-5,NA,TGTGCCAGCAGCTTCTCGGCAGGGCTAGCTAATGAAAAACTGTTTTTT,CASSFSAGLANEKLFF
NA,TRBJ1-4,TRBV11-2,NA,TGTGCCAGCAGCTTTAGGGAGGGAAGGATGTTTTTT,CASSFREGRMFF
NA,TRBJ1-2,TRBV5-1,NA,TGCGCCAGCAGCTTGGTTGAAGGCTATGGCTACACCTTC,CASSLVEGYGYTF
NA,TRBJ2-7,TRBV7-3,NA,TGTGCCAGCAGCCCCGGGTCGGCGGGTGGTGAGCAGTACTTC,CASSPGSAGGEQYF
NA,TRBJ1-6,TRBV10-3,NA,TGTGCCATCAACACCCGGGACGACTCCTATAATTCACCCCTCCACTTT,CAINTRDDSYNSPLHF
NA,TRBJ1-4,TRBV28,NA,TGTGCCAGCAGTTTTACCCCCACAGGGAATGAAAAACTGTTTTTT,CASSFTPTGNEKLFF
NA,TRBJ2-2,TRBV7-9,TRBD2,TGTGCCAGCAGCTTAGCGGGACTAGCGAACACCGGGGAGCTGTTTTTT,CASSLAGLANTGELFF
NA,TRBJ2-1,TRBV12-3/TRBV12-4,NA,TGTGCCAGCAGTTTACGGCTAAACAATGAGCAGTTCTTC,CASSLRLNNEQFF
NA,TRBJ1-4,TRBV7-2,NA,TGTGCCAGCAGCTTATCGGGGAGGGGTAGCGAAAAACTGTTTTTT,CASSLSGRGSEKLFF
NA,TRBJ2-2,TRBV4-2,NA,TGTGCCAGCAGCCAAGCGCAGGGCGTGAACACCGGGGAGCTGTTTTTT,CASSQAQGVNTGELFF
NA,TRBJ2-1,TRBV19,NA,TGTGCCAGTAGTATTGGAGGGGGCCCACGGGTACCCTACAATGAGCAGTTCTTC,CASSIGGGPRVPYNEQFF
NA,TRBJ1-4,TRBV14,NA,TGTGCCAGCAGCCAAGGATGGGAAAAACTGTTTTTT,CASSQGWEKLFF
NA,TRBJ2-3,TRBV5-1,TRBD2,TGCGCCAGCAGCTTAGCACTAGCGGGGCTCACAGATACGCAGTATTTT,CASSLALAGLTDTQYF
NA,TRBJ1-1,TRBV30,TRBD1,TGTGCCTGGATAGGTCACAGGGGTGCTGAAGCTTTCTTT,CAWIGHRGAEAFF
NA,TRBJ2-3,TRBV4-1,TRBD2,TGCGCCAGCAGCCAAGAGCCCCTCGGACTAGCGGGAGGGCCGGGGGATACGCAGTATTTT,CASSQEPLGLAGGPGDTQYF
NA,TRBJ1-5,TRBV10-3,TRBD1,TGTGCCATCAGTGAGGCCGGACAGGGGAATCAGCCCCAGCATTTT,CAISEAGQGNQPQHF
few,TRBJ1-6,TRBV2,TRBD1,TGTGCCAGCAGCCGACAGGGGGCCTATAATTCACCCCTCCACTTT,CASSRQGAYNSPLHF
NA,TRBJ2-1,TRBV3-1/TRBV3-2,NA,TGTGCCAGCAGCCAAGTTTGGTCCGGTCAGGGAGATATTCAGCAGTTCTTC,CASSQVWSGQGDIQQFF
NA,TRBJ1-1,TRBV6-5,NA,TGTGCCAGCAGTTACGGGGGAGGGGTGACCACTGAAGCTTTCTTT,CASSYGGGVTTEAFF
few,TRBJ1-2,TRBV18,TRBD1,TGTGCCAGCTCGCCTTCACAGGGGGCGCGTGGCTATGGCTACACCTTC,CASSPSQGARGYGYTF